This TCR beta chain was found in a study of T cell responses to AZD1222 COVID-19 vaccine. Assay used: immunoSEQ multiplex PCR; TCRdb lists only in-frame clones, some missing. The sample shows some 120,000 clones, over 75% of them seen only once. CDR3 size: 12 residues. With 4 bases removed from V and 9 bases from J, the gap between germline ends came to 14 bases. Germline loops: CDR1 SGHDT, CDR2 YYEEEE. This TCR was sampled from an adult in good health. The V gene is TRBV5-6, the J gene TRBJ2-7; tentatively, D is TRBD2 (6 bases). The specimen comprised peripheral blood, sampled on day 0 of AZD1222 vaccination. The CDR3 region is CASSVGTFGQYF. In nucleotides, the CDR3 is TGTGCCAGCAGCGTCGGGACTTTTGGGCAGTACTTC.